Described below is a single T cell receptor beta chain sequence and its context. The target antigen is unknown. CDR1 is SGHTA and CDR2 is FQGNSA in the germline V gene. V lost 5 bases, J lost 2 bases, and 10 bases lay in between. CDR3 length equals 13 residues. The sample is drawn from a study of shared clonotypes between healthy human individuals. Study-wide points: A small donor pool kept down the genetic and exposure-history diversity that was represented.

The assay was immunoSEQ multiplex PCR, and TCRdb's table has in-frame clones only and misses some. The repertoire holds 950,000 to 1,100,000 clones, around 74% seen once, with around 1.5% in the top ten. The source material was memory CD4+ T cells sorted from blood. Subset meaning: CD45RA-negative fraction. This sequence originates from a man aged 18-30 years in good health. The rearrangement joins TRBV7-2 to TRBJ2-7, with TRBD1 as a possible D gene (5 bases). CDR3 sequence (DNA): TGTGCCAGCAGCCGAGGACACCCCTACGAGCAGTACTTC. Amino acids: CASSRGHPYEQYF.